The clone carrying this T cell receptor beta chain was observed a handful of times. One end of the junction does not line up with germline, which may come from a read error. TCRdb called the 5' RACE reads again in MiXCR, with one record for every CDR3 protein. The repertoire includes fewer than 650,000 distinct CDR3 sequences, about 20% of them detected once, and around 7.7% sits in the top ten. The entry originates in a study of T-cell memory formation after mild COVID-19. Study background: In these data, TCR clusters were largely donor specific.

Germline V gene data show CDR1 as SGHRS and CDR2 as YFSETQ. This CDR3 has 16 residues. The sequence derives from an adult woman who had mild COVID-19 (a few samples of this study predate the infection). Cell type and time point are not known. The sequencing sample was made of PBMCs or a T cell subset sorted from them (not recorded which). The rearrangement uses TRBV5-1 and TRBJ2-3; possible D gene TRBD1, 6 bases. This CDR3 is CASSLGSATQGDTQYF. The CDR3, as DNA: TGCGCCAGCAGTTTGGGATCAGCGACCCAGGGGGATACGCAGTATTTT.